This T cell receptor beta chain comes out of a study of high-grade serous ovarian cancer treatment subgroups. Study-level findings and limits: Only CDR3 was analyzed; CDR1 and CDR2 were not.

From germline, CDR1 is SGHTA and CDR2 FQGTGA. The CDR3 has 13 residues. V lost 5 bases, J lost 3 bases, and 3 bases stayed unmatched. Data came from immunoSEQ multiplex PCR; TCRdb stores just in-frame clones and leaves some out. The data hold some 27,000 clones, with approximately 79% observed a single time. A word on this clone: Its specificity is unknown.

Tumor tissue was taken before any definitive surgery or chemotherapy was given. The sequence derives from a human donor with high-grade serous ovarian cancer. Sample: tumor tissue. The chain combines TRBV7-3 with TRBJ2-5, with 7 bases lining up with TRBD2. The CDR3 DNA is TGTGCCAGCAGCCCGGCGGGGGAAGAGACCCAGTACTTC. Protein product: CASSPAGEETQYF.